This T cell receptor beta chain was found in a study of T-cell reconstitution after alpha-beta-depleted transplantation in children. CDR3 length equals 16 residues. V lost 6 bases and J lost 5, with 20 bases in between. Germline values: CDR1 SGHRS, CDR2 YFSETQ. Molecular barcoding with unique molecular identifiers was used for the TCRbeta library. TCRdb re-called the PCR reads with MiXCR, one entry per CDR3 protein. Among about 420,000 distinct CDR3 sequences listed, around 15% were seen once. The source of this sequence is a boy younger than two who had a stem cell transplant for Wiskott-Aldrich syndrome, so the T cells may come from the graft donor. Sequencing used PBMCs, mostly from graft donor cells, obtained 360 days after TCRalphabeta/CD19-depleted stem cell transplant. This chain uses TRBV5-1 with TRBJ2-2, with D possibly TRBD2 on 6 matching bases. The CDR3 sequence is CASTRWDFQPTGELFF. Here the CDR3 DNA reads TGCGCCAGCACCCGATGGGACTTCCAGCCAACCGGGGAGCTGTTTTTT.